This TCR beta chain was documented in a study of long-term antiretroviral therapy in people with HIV. Overall study: In the earliest collections, sampling predates the 2015 immediate-ART recommendation by about a decade. General study points: Clones that had undergone expansion before ART dominated the repertoire at all time points. Researchers lacked any data on ART adherence, viral resistance or therapy changes.

In each sample, roughly 0.95-10 million cryopreserved PBMC were present before DNA extraction. This was the immunoSEQ v3.0 assay at survey level. Assay used: immunoSEQ multiplex PCR; TCRdb lists only in-frame clones, some missing. Seen here are fewer than 20,000 clones, roughly 80% observed once, and the top ten hold more than 15%. Worth noting for this clone: Its specificity is unknown.

Germline CDR1 SGDLS, CDR2 YYNGEE. Trimming took off 4 bases at V and 7 bases at J, with 14 bases between the two ends. This CDR3 contains 14 residues. This TCR came from a woman between 18 and 29 years old with HIV. The chain is built from TRBV9 and TRBJ2-2; D may be TRBD2 (6 bases). The material sequenced was unsorted PBMCs, taken 0.6 years after starting antiretroviral therapy. The CDR3 sequence is CASSSLTRGGELFF. The CDR3 region has the DNA TGTGCCAGCAGCTCCCTGACTAGGGGCGGGGAGCTGTTTTTT.